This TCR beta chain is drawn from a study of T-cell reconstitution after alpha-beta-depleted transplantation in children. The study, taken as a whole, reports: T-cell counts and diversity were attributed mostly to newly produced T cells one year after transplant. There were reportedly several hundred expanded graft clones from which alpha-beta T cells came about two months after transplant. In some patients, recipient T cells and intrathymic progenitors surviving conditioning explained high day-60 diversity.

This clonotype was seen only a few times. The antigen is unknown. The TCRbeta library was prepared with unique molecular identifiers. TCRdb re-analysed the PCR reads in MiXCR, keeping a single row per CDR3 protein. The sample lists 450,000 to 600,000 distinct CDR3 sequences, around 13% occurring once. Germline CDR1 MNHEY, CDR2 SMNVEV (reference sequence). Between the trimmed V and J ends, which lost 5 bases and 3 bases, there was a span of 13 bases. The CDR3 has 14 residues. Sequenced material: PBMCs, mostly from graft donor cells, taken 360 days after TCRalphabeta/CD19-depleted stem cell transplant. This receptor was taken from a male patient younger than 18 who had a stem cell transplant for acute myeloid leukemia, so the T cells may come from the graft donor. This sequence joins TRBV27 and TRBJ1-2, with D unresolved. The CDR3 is CASSPFNGYYGYTF. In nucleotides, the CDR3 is TGTGCCAGCAGTCCCTTCAACGGGTACTATGGCTACACCTTC.